What follows are 28 T cell receptor beta chains derived from one specimen sequenced in a study of patients and donors after allogeneic stem cell transplantation. TCRdb re-called the RT-PCR reads through MiXCR, storing one row per CDR3 protein. This table holds about 960,000 distinct CDR3 sequences, approximately 19% found once. The sample taken for sequencing was blood, either unsorted or a sorted T cell fraction (not recorded which). These receptors were obtained from a human donor who was either an allogeneic HSCT recipient or a stem cell or donor lymphocyte infusion donor (not recorded which). It is not recorded whose cells these are; they may come from a transplant donor.

The chain employs TRBV7-2 and TRBJ2-3, with 10 bases identical to TRBD2. CDR3 length: 16 amino acids. J gave up 2 bases and V 8 bases, and 10 bases lay outside the gene matches. The germline V gene has CDR1 SGHTA and CDR2 FQGNSA. CDR3 in DNA: TGTGCCAGCCGCCAAAATAGCGGGGGGAACACAGATACGCAGTATTTT. It specifies CASRQNSGGNTDTQYF. The full variable domain, its missing parts supplied by reference TRBV7-2 and TRBJ2-3, is GAGVSQSPSNKVTEKGKDVELRCDPISGHTALYWYRQSLGQGLEFLIYFQGNSAPDKSGLPSDRFSAERTGGSVSTLTIQRTQQEDSAVYLCASRQNSGGNTDTQYFGPGTRLTVL.

The chain employs TRBV24-1 and TRBJ2-2, with D maybe TRBD2 (6 bases). From germline, CDR1 is KGHDR and CDR2 SFDVKD. There are 16 residues in the CDR3. V was cut by 7 bases and J by 5 bases, with 19 bases left in between. CDR3 in amino acids: CATSGGPLRSTGELFF. The CDR3 nucleotides read TGTGCCACCAGCGGAGGGCCCCTACGTTCTACCGGGGAGCTGTTTTTT.

This clonotype has more than one count but fewer than ten. V gene TRBV29-1 combines with J gene TRBJ2-3; TRBD2 matches 7 bases. V shed 7 bases, J shed 0 bases, and the junction held 4 bases outside the gene matches. From germline, CDR1 is SQVTM and CDR2 ANQGSEA. This CDR3 region has 13 residues. The DNA for the CDR3 is TGCAGCGCCGCTAGCGGTAGCACAGATACGCAGTATTTT. Its translation: CSAASGSTDTQYF.

This clonotype was detected only once. The chain recombines TRBV7-2 with TRBJ2-7; no firm D call. V was pared by 3 bases and J by 0 bases, with 12 bases between. The CDR3 contains 15 residues. In germline, CDR1 is SGHTA, CDR2 FQGNSA. The CDR3 loop is CASSFGTLISYEQYF. CDR3 DNA: TGTGCCAGCAGCTTTGGTACCTTGATCTCCTACGAGCAGTACTTC.

The chain links TRBV5-6 to TRBJ2-7, with 8 bases lining up with TRBD1. Germline V gives CDR1 SGHDT, CDR2 YYEEEE. This CDR3 spans 15 amino acids. Losses at the gene ends were 3 bases for V and 5 bases for J; bases not matched to a gene: 10. The CDR3: CASSSYRGIPHEQYF. The CDR3 DNA follows: TGTGCCAGCAGCTCTTACAGGGGGATCCCTCACGAGCAGTACTTC.

This clonotype was picked up a small number of times. The J gene is TRBJ1-5, the V gene TRBV2; maybe TRBD1 (6 bases). The CDR3 has 18 amino acids. Germline loops: CDR1 SNHLY, CDR2 FYNNEI. Trimming removed 2 bases from V and 1 base from J, with 18 bases in between. The CDR3 nucleotides are TGTGCCAGCAGTGAATCAGTTCGGACAGCACACAGCAATCAGCCCCAGCATTTT. Its protein is CASSESVRTAHSNQPQHF.

In this sample, this clonotype turned up a few times. V gene TRBV5-1 combines with J gene TRBJ2-7, with a possible D match to TRBD2 (6 bases). The V gene lost 1 base and the J gene lost 2 bases, with 13 bases spanning the gap. Germline-derived CDR1 and CDR2 are SGHRS and YFSETQ. CDR3 length: 15 amino acids. The CDR3 nucleotides are TGCGCCAGCAGCTTGATAAGGGGACTGACCTACGAGCAGTACTTC. This codes for CASSLIRGLTYEQYF.

The V call is TRBV12-3 or TRBV12-4, the J call TRBJ2-6; possible D gene TRBD2, 7 bases. Trimming shortened V by 5 bases and J by 3 bases, and 20 bases separated the two germline ends. The CDR3 has 18 residues. The CDR3 region has the DNA TGTGCCAGCAGTCCGGTCGTGGGGGGGGCGCTTGGGGCCAACGTCCTGACTTTC. Protein sequence: CASSPVVGGALGANVLTF.

The J gene is TRBJ2-1, the V gene TRBV4-3; D not resolved. The length of the CDR3 is 16 residues. The V end was cut by 4 bases, the J end by 4 bases, with 17 bases between. CDR1 LGHNA and CDR2 YSLEER come from the germline V gene. CDR3 in DNA: TGCGCCAGCAGCCGAACGTCAAACCCCCCGTACAATGAGCAGTTCTTC. It translates to CASSRTSNPPYNEQFF.

The chain is built from TRBV7-9 and TRBJ2-7; TRBD1 agrees at 9 bases. The V gene end was trimmed by 5 bases and the J gene end by 5 bases; junction bases not matched to a gene: 10. Germline V gene data show CDR1 as SEHNR and CDR2 as FQNEAQ (reference sequence). This CDR3 spans 15 amino acids. CDR3 region: CASSRLRDRVHEQYF. The CDR3 nucleotides read TGTGCCAGCAGCCGTTTAAGGGACAGGGTCCACGAGCAGTACTTC. The variable domain in full, with the rest retrieved from reference TRBV7-9 and TRBJ2-7, is DTGVSQNPRHKITKRGQNVTFRCDPISEHNRLYWYRQTLGQGPEFLTYFQNEAQLEKSRLLSDRFSAERPKGSFSTLEIQRTEQGDSAMYLCASSRLRDRVHEQYFGPGTRLTVT.

J is TRBJ2-5 and V is TRBV9; D is uncertain. The V and J ends lost 1 base and 5 bases respectively, with 6 bases between them. The CDR3 is made up of 12 amino acids. Germline-derived CDR1 and CDR2 are SGDLS and YYNGEE. CDR3 residues: CASSVSLETQYF. The CDR3 DNA reads as TGTGCCAGCAGCGTAAGTTTGGAGACCCAGTACTTC.

This clonotype showed up just a few times. The chain uses TRBV12-3 or TRBV12-4 and TRBJ2-2, with unresolved D. The CDR3 loop spans 14 amino acids. V was pared by 8 bases and J by 2 bases, with 12 bases between. The CDR3 is CASLKADNTGELFF. The CDR3 DNA sequence: TGTGCCAGCTTGAAGGCAGATAACACCGGGGAGCTGTTTTTT.

The chain carries TRBV7-8 and TRBJ2-2; TRBD2 matches at 8 bases. J gave up 7 bases and V 5 bases, and 9 bases lay outside the gene matches. There are 15 residues in the CDR3. Germline CDR1 reads SGHVS; CDR2 reads FQNEAQ. Written as DNA, the CDR3 is TGTGCCAGCAGCCCAACGGGGGGGCGGATCGGGGAGCTGTTTTTT. Its protein is CASSPTGGRIGELFF.

This clonotype was seen more than once but under ten times. The rearrangement links TRBV20-1 to TRBJ1-4, with unresolved D. Looked up from germline, CDR1 is DFQATT and CDR2 is SNEGSKA (reference sequence). V lost 6 bases and J lost 8, with 16 bases in between. The CDR3 is made up of 13 amino acids. The CDR3 reads CSAPRGVGEKLFF. The CDR3 nucleotides are TGCAGTGCCCCCCGTGGGGTTGGGGAAAAACTGTTTTTT.

This clonotype was recorded a few times. V gene TRBV12-3 or TRBV12-4 combines with J gene TRBJ1-3, with 8 bases aligning to TRBD1. The CDR3 loop spans 15 amino acids. V gave up 7 bases and J gave up 1 base; unmatched junction bases: 6. CDR3 loop: CASTRQGRSGNTIYF. CDR3 sequence (DNA): TGTGCCAGCACCCGACAGGGGAGATCTGGAAACACCATATATTTT.

This chain connects TRBV19 to TRBJ2-7; 10 bases are a match to TRBD2. The CDR3 runs to 13 residues. The V segment lost 7 bases and the J segment 4 bases; nucleotides outside the gene matches: 4. Germline V CDR1 and CDR2: LNHDA, SQIVND (reference sequence). The CDR3 loop is CASKASGSYEQYF. Written as DNA, the CDR3 is TGTGCCAGTAAGGCTAGCGGGAGTTACGAGCAGTACTTC.

The rearrangement links TRBV2 to TRBJ1-6; no clear D gene. Trimming pared 8 bases from V and 5 bases from J, leaving 16 bases between. CDR3 length: 15 amino acids. Germline V gene data show CDR1 as SNHLY and CDR2 as FYNNEI. CDR3 residues: CASLMMGRNNSPLHF. CDR3 bases: TGTGCCAGCCTGATGATGGGGAGAAATAATTCACCCCTCCACTTT.

The CDR3 here is CAWSRDGAGEQYF. CDR3 coding DNA: TGTGCCTGGAGCCGGGACGGGGCGGGGGAGCAGTACTTC. The V call is TRBV30, the J call TRBJ2-7; maybe TRBD2 (6 bases). The CDR3 consists of 13 residues. CDR1 and CDR2 from the germline V gene are GTSNPN and SVGIG (reference sequence). Trimming removed 3 bases at V and 7 bases at J, with 16 bases between. Drawing the rest from reference TRBV30 and TRBJ2-7, the complete variable domain is SQTIHQWPATLVQPVGSPLSLECTVEGTSNPNLYWYRQAAGRGLQLLFYSVGIGQISSEVPQNLSASRPQDRQFILSSKKLLLSDSGFYLCAWSRDGAGEQYFGPGTRLTVT.

This clonotype was counted only a few times. The V gene is TRBV5-6, the J gene TRBJ1-5; maybe TRBD1 (6 bases). The germline V and J ends were trimmed by 2 bases and 3 bases, with 15 bases remaining between them. The germline gives CDR1 SGHDT, CDR2 YYEEEE. The CDR3 is 16 residues long. The CDR3 DNA sequence: TGTGCCAGCAGCTTTGCAACCGGACAGTACAATCAGCCCCAGCATTTT. This codes for CASSFATGQYNQPQHF.

In its sample, this clonotype was seen many times. The chain links TRBV12-3 or TRBV12-4 to TRBJ2-4; D is perhaps TRBD1 (5 bases). The length of the CDR3 is 16 residues. Trimming removed 6 bases at V and 3 bases at J, with 18 bases between. The CDR3 here is CASSPSGSHGKNIQYF. The CDR3 DNA is TGTGCCAGCAGCCCCTCAGGGTCTCACGGCAAAAACATTCAGTACTTC.

The chain has TRBV10-3 and TRBJ1-6; D is undetermined. V lost 4 bases, J lost 2 bases, and 21 bases lay in between. This CDR3 has 19 amino acids. The germline gives CDR1 ENHRY, CDR2 SYGVKD. In nucleotides, the CDR3 is TGTGCCATCAGTGCCAACACCGGGCCCTATGGCCCCTATAATTCACCCCTCCACTTT. It codes for CAISANTGPYGPYNSPLHF.

This clonotype was seen more than once but under ten times. This chain uses TRBV9 with TRBJ2-1; TRBD2 aligns across 8 bases. CDR1 and CDR2 from the germline V gene are SGDLS and YYNGEE. CDR3 size: 16 residues. J gave up 7 bases and V 0 bases, and 9 bases lay outside the gene matches. The DNA of the CDR3 is TGTGCCAGCAGCGTAGGGGGAGCGGGAGTCGGGAATGAGCAGTTCTTC. This encodes CASSVGGAGVGNEQFF.

The chain combines TRBV27 with TRBJ1-2, with 7 positions matching TRBD1. From germline, CDR1 is MNHEY and CDR2 SMNVEV (reference sequence). Trimming cost V 2 bases and J 3 bases; bases outside gene matches: 3. The CDR3 has 14 residues. The CDR3 region is CASSLRGTDYGYTF. CDR3 in DNA: TGTGCCAGCAGTTTACGCGGGACAGACTATGGCTACACCTTC.

V usage is TRBV5-6 and J usage is TRBJ1-4; unclear D gene. Per germline, CDR1 SGHDT and CDR2 YYEEEE. The CDR3 consists of 12 residues. Trimming removed 3 bases from V and 7 bases from J, with 7 bases in between. The CDR3 loop reads CASSYEAEKLFF. CDR3 DNA: TGTGCCAGCAGCTACGAGGCTGAAAAACTGTTTTTT.

A few counts support this clonotype. The chain is built from TRBV6-1 and TRBJ1-4; D may be TRBD1 (6 bases). The CDR3 extends over 16 amino acids. Germline V gene sequence: CDR1 MNHNS, CDR2 SASEGT. V lost 5 bases to trimming and J lost 4 bases, with 17 bases between them. Written as DNA, the CDR3 is TGTGCCAGCAGTCTTCTGGGGGCAAAGGGTAATGAAAAACTGTTTTTT. Encoded protein: CASSLLGAKGNEKLFF.

This clonotype was found a few times. The CDR3, as DNA: TGTGCCAGCAGTTTACTTCGCTCGGAGACCCAGTACTTC. This translates into CASSLLRSETQYF. The chain combines TRBV5-6 with TRBJ2-5; no firm D call. The CDR3 extends over 13 amino acids. Germline CDR1 SGHDT, CDR2 YYEEEE. Trimming pared 5 bases from V and 5 bases from J, leaving 13 bases between.

The table lists this clonotype with many counts. This chain links TRBV6-2 or TRBV6-3 with TRBJ2-1, with D hard to call. The V gene's germline CDR1 is MNHEY and CDR2 SVGEGT. The V and J ends lost 6 bases and 4 bases respectively, with 10 bases between them. This CDR3 region has 13 residues. CDR3 protein: CASRPDPYNEQFF. CDR3 DNA: TGTGCCAGCAGGCCCGACCCGTACAATGAGCAGTTCTTC.

This clonotype was seen only a few times. The V call is TRBV4-2, the J call TRBJ1-1, with TRBD1 as a possible D gene (5 bases). The germline V gene has CDR1 LGHNA and CDR2 YNFKEQ. V dropped 0 bases and J dropped 8 bases, with 10 bases sitting between them. This CDR3 has 13 amino acids. The CDR3 coding sequence is TGTGCCAGCAGCCAAGAGGGGGGTGGGGAAGCTTTCTTT. Translated: CASSQEGGGEAFF.